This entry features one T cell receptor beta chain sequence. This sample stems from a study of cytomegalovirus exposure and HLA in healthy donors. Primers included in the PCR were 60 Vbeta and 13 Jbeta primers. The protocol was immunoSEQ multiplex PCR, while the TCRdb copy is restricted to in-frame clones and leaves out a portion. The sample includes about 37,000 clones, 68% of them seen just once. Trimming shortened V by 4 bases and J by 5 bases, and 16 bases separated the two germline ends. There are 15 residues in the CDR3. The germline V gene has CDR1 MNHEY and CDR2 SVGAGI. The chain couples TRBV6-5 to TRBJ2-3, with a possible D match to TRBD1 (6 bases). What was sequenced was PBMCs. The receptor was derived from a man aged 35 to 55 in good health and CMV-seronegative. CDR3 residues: CASSSGALHGDTQYF. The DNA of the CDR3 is TGTGCCAGCAGTTCAGGGGCGCTGCATGGAGATACGCAGTATTTT.